This entry features one T cell receptor beta chain sequence. As yet, its antigen is unknown. The sample belongs to a study of OX40 agonist ivuxolimab in advanced cancers. The overall study: Cancers in dose escalation were hepatocellular, melanoma, renal cell and head and neck. Males comprised 75% to 90% of the group, whose mean age was around 62 years (range roughly 20 to 85). Study-wide results and caveats: The study observed clonal expansion of CD4+ and CD8+ blood T cells by week 6 at 0.1 to 3.0 mg/kg. Specificity for antigen went undetermined in the expanded peripheral T cells.

The table came from immunoSEQ multiplex PCR; TCRdb's copy has only in-frame clones and leaves some out. The repertoire holds almost 50,000 clones, with 70% to 90% as singletons. The source of this sequence is an adult with an advanced solid tumor such as melanoma, head and neck, liver or kidney cancer. Sequenced material: CD4+ or CD8+ T cells sorted from blood, taken in a trial of the OX40 agonist ivuxolimab.

The CDR3 region is CASSLGYSGGSGELFF. The DNA of the CDR3 is TGTGCCAGCAGCTTAGGTTACAGCGGGGGTTCCGGGGAGCTGTTTTTT. The chain is built from TRBV11-2 and TRBJ2-2; 8 bases match TRBD2. This CDR3 comprises 16 residues. The germline V gene encodes CDR1 SGHAT and CDR2 FQNNGV. V dropped 1 base and J dropped 6; count of bases not matched to a gene: 7.